This TCR beta chain was retrieved from a study of brain metastases from non-small cell lung cancer. Findings of the study overall: Brain metastases had lower T-cell infiltration than primary tumors. Compared with their matched primary tumors, roughly 64% of brain metastases showed expanded T-cell clones.

Clones were read by immunoSEQ multiplex PCR, and TCRdb kept only the in-frame ones, dropping some. Here the sample spans about 6,000 clones, approximately 80% being singletons. Germline values: CDR1 MNHEY, CDR2 SMNVEV (reference sequence). V lost 5 bases to trimming and J lost 4 bases; unmatched junction nucleotides: 7. The CDR3 spans 15 residues. Points on this clone: Its antigen remains unidentified.

The clonotype originates from a donor at least 40 years old with non-small cell lung cancer. The J gene is TRBJ2-7, the V gene TRBV27; 11 bases match TRBD1. Specimen: primary lung tumor tissue. The CDR3 here is CASSPGQGAGYEQYF. In nucleotides, the CDR3 is TGTGCCAGCAGTCCTGGACAGGGGGCAGGGTACGAGCAGTACTTC.